This T cell receptor (beta chain) was identified in a study of CXCR3-negative and CXCR3-positive naive CD8 T cells. CDR1 LNHNV and CDR2 YYDKDF come from the germline V gene (reference sequence). This CDR3 region has 13 residues. UMI-labeled TRB cDNA libraries were prepared by 5' RACE. Following a re-call of the 5' RACE reads, TCRdb has one entry per CDR3 protein and lacks DNA. In total, the table holds about 150,000 distinct CDR3 sequences. The study sorted every CD8+ T cell subset in triplicate at 250,000 to 300,000 cells each. A note on this clonotype: Its specificity is unknown.

The study, taken as a whole, reports: Whereas both naive subsets had comparably high diversity, memory CD8+ cells had much lower diversity. TRB CDR3 hydrophobicity was greater in CXCR3-positive naive cells than in CXCR3-negative naive cells.

The clonotype was recovered from a human donor in good health. Some clones in this sample may be carry-over from other donors' samples. The V call is TRBV15, the J call TRBJ2-5; there is no DNA to check the TCRdb D call of TRBD2. Sequencing was carried out using naive CXCR3+ CD8+ T cells from blood. Subset: CD45RO-CCR7+CD27+CD95- naive CD8+ T cells expressing CXCR3 (TNR3+). The CDR3 region is CATSRVGEATQYF.